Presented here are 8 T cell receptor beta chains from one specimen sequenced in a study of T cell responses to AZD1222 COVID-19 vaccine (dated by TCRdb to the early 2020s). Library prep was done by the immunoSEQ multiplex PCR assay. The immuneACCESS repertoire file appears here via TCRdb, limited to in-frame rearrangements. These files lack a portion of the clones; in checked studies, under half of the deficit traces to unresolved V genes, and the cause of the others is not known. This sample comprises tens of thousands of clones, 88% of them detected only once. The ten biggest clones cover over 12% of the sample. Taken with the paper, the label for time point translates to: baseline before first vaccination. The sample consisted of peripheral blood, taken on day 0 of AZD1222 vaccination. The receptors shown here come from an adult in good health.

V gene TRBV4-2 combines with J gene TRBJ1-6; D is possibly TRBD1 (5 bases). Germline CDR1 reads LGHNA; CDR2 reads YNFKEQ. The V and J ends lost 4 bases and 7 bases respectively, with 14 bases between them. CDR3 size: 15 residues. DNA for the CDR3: TGTGCCAGCAGCCCCGGGACCGTTGGGAATTCACCCCTCCACTTT. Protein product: CASSPGTVGNSPLHF.

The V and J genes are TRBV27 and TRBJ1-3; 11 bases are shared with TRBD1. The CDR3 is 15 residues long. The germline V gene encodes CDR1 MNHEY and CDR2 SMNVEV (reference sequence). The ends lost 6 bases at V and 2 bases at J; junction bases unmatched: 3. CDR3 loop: CASRDRGPAGNTIYF. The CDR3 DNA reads TGTGCCAGCAGGGACAGGGGGCCAGCTGGAAACACCATATATTTT.

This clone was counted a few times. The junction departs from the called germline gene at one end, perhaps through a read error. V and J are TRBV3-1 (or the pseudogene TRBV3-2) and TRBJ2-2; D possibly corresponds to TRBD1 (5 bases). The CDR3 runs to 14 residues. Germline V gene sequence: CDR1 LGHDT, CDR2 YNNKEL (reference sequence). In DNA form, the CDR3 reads TGTGCCAGCACCCAAGGAAGGGGCACCGGGGAGCTGTTTTTT. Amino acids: CASTQGRGTGELFF.

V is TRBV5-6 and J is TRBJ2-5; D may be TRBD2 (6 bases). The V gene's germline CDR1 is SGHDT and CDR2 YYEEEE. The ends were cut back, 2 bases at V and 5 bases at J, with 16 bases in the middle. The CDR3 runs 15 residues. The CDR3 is CASSFSPTSSETQYF. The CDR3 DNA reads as TGTGCCAGCAGCTTCTCCCCGACTAGTTCGGAGACCCAGTACTTC.

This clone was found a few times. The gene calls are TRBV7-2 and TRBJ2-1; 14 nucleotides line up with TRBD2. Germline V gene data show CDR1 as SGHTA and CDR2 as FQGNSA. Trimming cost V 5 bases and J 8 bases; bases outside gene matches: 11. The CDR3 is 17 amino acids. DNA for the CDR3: TGTGCCAGCAGCGTACGACTAGCGGGAGGGTGGCTCCATGAGCAGTTCTTC. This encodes CASSVRLAGGWLHEQFF.

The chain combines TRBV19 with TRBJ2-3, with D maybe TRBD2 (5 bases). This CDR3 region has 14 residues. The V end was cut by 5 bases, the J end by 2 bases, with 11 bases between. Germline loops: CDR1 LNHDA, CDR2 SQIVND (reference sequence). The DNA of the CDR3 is TGTGCCAGTAGTCTCCTAGCTGCCACAGATACGCAGTATTTT. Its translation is CASSLLAATDTQYF. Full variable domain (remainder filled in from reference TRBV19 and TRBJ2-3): DGGITQSPKYLFRKEGQNVTLSCEQNLNHDAMYWYRQDPGQGLRLIYYSQIVNDFQKGDIAEGYSVSREKKESFPLTVTSAQKNPTAFYLCASSLLAATDTQYFGPGTRLTVL.

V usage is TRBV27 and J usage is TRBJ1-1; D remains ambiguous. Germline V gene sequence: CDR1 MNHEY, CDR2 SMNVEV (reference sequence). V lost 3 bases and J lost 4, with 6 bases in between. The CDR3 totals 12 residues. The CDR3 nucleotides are TGTGCCAGCAGTTTTCGCGGCACTGAAGCTTTCTTT. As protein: CASSFRGTEAFF.

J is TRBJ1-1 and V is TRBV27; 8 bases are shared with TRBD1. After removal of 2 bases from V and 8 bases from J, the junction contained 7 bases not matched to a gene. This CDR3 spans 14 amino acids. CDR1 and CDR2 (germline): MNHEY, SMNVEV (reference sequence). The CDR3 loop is CASSLRSGGEEAFF. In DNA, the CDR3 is TGTGCCAGCAGTTTAAGGTCAGGGGGCGAGGAAGCTTTCTTT.